This is a list of T cell receptor beta chains from one sample in a study of blood T cell repertoires in COVID-19. The repertoire was sequenced with immunoSEQ multiplex PCR; TCRdb's copy has only in-frame clones and lacks some. In the table there are around 31,000 clones, roughly 92% of which are singletons. Sequencing was performed on peripheral blood. All receptors come from a man between 60 and 70 years old with acute or convalescent COVID-19. Both conserved end residues are part of each CDR3. Fields, in order: J gene, V gene, CDR3 protein.

TRBJ2-7 | TRBV27 | CASSSPLTTGWVF
TRBJ1-1 | TRBV9 | CASSDTAGGTEAFF
TRBJ2-6 | TRBV10-3 | CAIGSSAAGANVLTF
TRBJ1-3 | TRBV4-1 | CASSQVDREAGNTIYF
TRBJ2-5 | TRBV4-1 | CASSQTEGQGQETQYF
TRBJ2-1 | TRBV7-9 | CASSPRLAGGNEQFF
TRBJ2-5 | TRBV11-2 | CASSLVSRGGETQYF
TRBJ2-7 | TRBV6-5 | CASSRLDTYEQYF
TRBJ2-1 | TRBV5-5 | CASSLLAGGLNEQFF
TRBJ1-4 | TRBV7-9 | CASSPRGHGNEKLFF
TRBJ2-1 | TRBV4-3 | CASSHHREDEQFF
TRBJ2-1 | TRBV28 | CASSPGGNEQFF
TRBJ1-1 | TRBV6-5 | CASSLQGLPNTEAFF
TRBJ1-5 | TRBV5-8 | CASSLAGGYSNQPQHF
TRBJ1-4 | TRBV6-5 | CASSYSGQSFEKLFF
TRBJ1-4 | TRBV5-6 | CASTYGQGNEKLFF
TRBJ2-7 | TRBV6-5 | CASKLDTYEQYF
TRBJ2-7 | TRBV11-3 | CASSLGGRWLGEQYF
TRBJ2-2 | TRBV12-3/TRBV12-4 | CASRGATGELFF
TRBJ2-1 | TRBV20-1 | CSASLGSSYNEQFF
TRBJ2-6 | TRBV7-6 | CASSPLGASGANVLTF
TRBJ2-7 | TRBV20-1 | CSATIDYEQYF
TRBJ2-1 | TRBV19 | CASSRGQGMFNEQFF
TRBJ2-3 | TRBV24-1 | CATSDLLGLDTQYF
TRBJ1-3 | TRBV2 | CASKQGTSGNTIYF
TRBJ2-7 | TRBV6-5 | CASSPLRGEQYF
TRBJ2-6 | TRBV5-1 | CASSHTASGANVLTF
TRBJ2-5 | TRBV6-5 | CASSYTRTGETETQYF
TRBJ1-1 | TRBV28 | CASRQTGNVENTEAFF
TRBJ2-2 | TRBV11-3 | CASSFDRGWDAGELFF
TRBJ2-5 | TRBV19 | CASSIGGTGSQETQYF
TRBJ2-1 | TRBV19 | CASRPLGSDEQFF
TRBJ1-2 | TRBV25-1 | CASSAGQLYGYTF
TRBJ2-5 | TRBV19 | CASRATGAGLETQYF
TRBJ2-5 | TRBV28 | CASSLPGQETQYF
TRBJ2-1 | TRBV5-1 | CASSPGTRSYNEQFF
TRBJ2-2 | TRBV27 | CASSLRGQTGELFF
TRBJ2-1 | TRBV6-1 | CASSDFQGADEQFF
TRBJ1-2 | TRBV5-1 | CASSFRRSTPYGYTF
TRBJ2-2 | TRBV12-5 | CASLEGGFGELFF
TRBJ1-2 | TRBV12-5 | CASGSHTGPGGYTF
TRBJ2-5 | TRBV5-1 | CASSLNVGPETQYF
TRBJ2-7 | TRBV29-1 | CSVAGTGGNYEQYF
TRBJ2-3 | TRBV3-1/TRBV3-2 | CASSQGSVGGADTQYF
TRBJ2-5 | TRBV5-1 | CASRGTGAWETQYF
TRBJ2-1 | TRBV6-5 | CASSYGRIAEQFF
TRBJ2-1 | TRBV4-1 | CASSQEGAANVENEQFF